What follows are 8 T cell receptor beta chains derived from one specimen sequenced in a study of cytomegalovirus exposure and HLA in healthy donors. Use of 60 Vbeta and 13 Jbeta primers characterized the PCR. Method: immunoSEQ multiplex PCR; TCRdb's copy keeps in-frame clones and lacks some. The sample contains roughly 120,000 clones, roughly 70% of which appear only once. The source material was PBMCs. The receptors come from a woman under 30 in good health and CMV-seronegative.

The chain couples TRBV6-1 to TRBJ1-1; unclear D gene. Trimming stripped 4 bases from V and 0 bases from J, with 15 bases between. This CDR3 has 16 residues. CDR1 and CDR2 from the germline V gene are MNHNS and SASEGT. The CDR3: CASSGALIGLNTEAFF. For the CDR3, the DNA is TGTGCCAGCAGTGGGGCCCTGATTGGGCTGAACACTGAAGCTTTCTTT.

The chain recombines TRBV27 with TRBJ1-5; D is ambiguous. Per germline, CDR1 MNHEY and CDR2 SMNVEV (reference sequence). The CDR3 is 15 residues long. V lost 0 bases and J 7 bases, leaving 13 bases between the germline ends. In DNA, the CDR3 is TGTGCCAGCAGTTTATCGGCCTTAGCAATCCAGCCCCAGCATTTT. Amino acid sequence: CASSLSALAIQPQHF.

The chain carries TRBV5-4 and TRBJ1-2; 9 nucleotides match TRBD1. The CDR3 runs 14 residues. Germline values: CDR1 SGHNT, CDR2 YYREEE (reference sequence). Trimming cost V 4 bases and J 2 bases; bases outside gene matches: 3. CDR3 nucleotide sequence: TGTGCCAGCAGCAGCGGGACAGGGAACTATGGCTACACCTTC. It encodes CASSSGTGNYGYTF.

The rearrangement joins TRBV7-8 to TRBJ2-3; possibly TRBD2 for D (6 bases). The germline V and J ends were trimmed by 10 bases and 0 bases, with 26 bases remaining between them. This CDR3 has 18 amino acids. Germline-derived CDR1 and CDR2 are SGHVS and FQNEAQ. The CDR3 spells CATTPTLGMGGSTDTQYF. The CDR3 DNA reads TGTGCCACCACGCCTACCCTAGGCATGGGGGGAAGCACAGATACGCAGTATTTT.

The chain carries TRBV4-1 and TRBJ1-1; TRBD1 aligns across 9 bases. The germline gives CDR1 MGHRA, CDR2 YSYEKL. V shed 4 bases and J 1 base; nucleotides not matched to a gene: 13. This CDR3 has 18 residues. As DNA, the CDR3 is TGCGCCAGCAGCCGCCCAAGCGGACAGGGGATACCGAACACTGAAGCTTTCTTT. Translation gives CASSRPSGQGIPNTEAFF.

This clone has just one count. The chain combines TRBV5-1 with TRBJ2-1; D is possibly TRBD1 (5 bases). This CDR3 comprises 14 residues. V dropped 3 bases and J dropped 10 bases, with 17 bases sitting between them. Germline CDR1 SGHRS, CDR2 YFSETQ. The CDR3 here is CASSSQPDSREQFF. The CDR3 DNA follows: TGCGCCAGCAGCTCCCAACCAGACAGTAGGGAGCAGTTCTTC.

This clone was detected only once. The chain couples TRBV10-1 to TRBJ1-2; TRBD1 is a possible D gene (6 bases). The CDR3 has 14 residues. The V gene lost 5 bases and the J gene lost 5 bases, with 15 bases spanning the gap. Per the germline V gene, CDR1 is WNHNN and CDR2 is SYGVQD (reference sequence). For the CDR3, the DNA is TGCGCCAGCAGTAATCACAGGGAGGGTTATGGCTACACCTTC. Protein sequence: CASSNHREGYGYTF.

The chain links TRBV2 to TRBJ1-2; D call uncertain. V was trimmed by 9 bases and J by 4 bases, leaving 12 bases between them. This CDR3 is 12 amino acids long. Germline V gives CDR1 SNHLY, CDR2 FYNNEI. The CDR3 protein is CASLNSGYGYTF. Written as DNA, the CDR3 is TGTGCCAGTCTGAACTCGGGCTATGGCTACACCTTC.